This T cell receptor (beta chain) was found in a study of cytomegalovirus exposure and HLA in healthy donors (dated by TCRdb to 2017 to 2019). Background on the whole study: An earlier analysis of some 500 of the donors reported 250 to 350 Gb of sequence data and 100 million to 140 million unique TCR beta sequences from 150 million to 200 million T cells. About 330 gigabases of sequencing data and around 90 million unique TCR sequences made up an early release that covered some 640 HLA-typed donors. On average, around 230,000 unique TCR beta nucleotide sequences were sequenced per donor among some 430 genotyped donors of the cohort, with about 17% of those sequences being non-productive. Every discovery cohort repertoire had been produced on one sequencing platform. Of the roughly 400 genotyped donors, roughly 76% were placed in the genetic ancestry cluster associated with self-reported Caucasian donors. A later analysis re-analyzed previously published TCR beta repertoires from 650 to 800 donors and added high-resolution HLA genotyping to study TCR occurrence patterns. Donor age, sex, ethnicity and CMV serostatus were compiled together with the repertoire data. Class I and class II HLA loci were covered by the typing at four-digit resolution. The study profiled the T cell repertoires of hundreds of subjects by immunosequencing and related them to cytomegalovirus serostatus. A later genetic analysis used genome-wide SNP genotypes for about 55% of the 666 donors, treating that subset as a discovery cohort. The aim of the study was to test whether cataloging public T cell receptors could identify signatures of past pathogen exposure. An earlier analysis of nearly 600 of the donors applied high-throughput TCR beta sequencing to assess whether each TCR beta V gene segment acted as functional or pseudogenic. The later analysis used no new phenotypic data to find candidate immune exposures, relying instead on TCR beta sequences and their occurrence across donors. To predict cytomegalovirus infection status, the study combined high-throughput TCR immunosequencing, statistical association of individual TCRs with disease status, and machine learning. The number of donors typed differed by locus, with about 620-630 for A, B, C, DRB1 and DQB1, around 500 for DQA1, nearly 610 for DPA1, and roughly 450 for DPB1. A separate validation cohort of 100 to 150 different subjects was used in addition to the 666-subject first cohort. Because of strong linkage in the cohort, roughly five DR-DQ haplotypes were treated as single units for association and clustering.

In total, fewer than 750 healthy bone marrow donors made up the cohort. At the time of sampling, every cohort member was nominally healthy, though immune exposures that went unrecorded were likely present. The donor was CMV seropositive and belonged to the group of 250 to 300 seropositive cohort members. A peripheral blood sample was provided by each donor, and peripheral blood mononuclear cells were used for TCR beta sequencing. The Qiagen DNeasy Blood Extraction Kit was used to extract genomic DNA from the blood cell samples. Library method: the immunoSEQ multiplex PCR assay. For the multiplex PCR, a mixture combining 60 forward primers for TCR Vbeta segments and 13 reverse primers for TCR Jbeta segments was used. Amplification of the CDR3 region of rearranged TCR beta genes was performed with a multiplex PCR assay on genomic DNA. The Illumina HiSeq System was used to sequence the amplified TCR beta libraries as 87-base-pair reads. On the authors' methods: In a later analysis, 70 million to 95 million unique TCR beta chains were counted across the 650 to 700 repertoires, and approximately 11 million of these chains were shared by at least two donors. Raw reads were error-corrected and collapsed into unique sequences with a nearest-neighbor algorithm that merged closely related sequences to remove PCR and sequencing errors. CDR3 sequences were aligned to IMGT reference sequences to assign V, D and J gene segments. Each retained sequence needed at least a six-nucleotide match to both a V gene segment and a J gene segment. Rearrangements were called productive when the CDR3 lacked stop codons and stayed in frame with V and J; all others were non-productive. Following IMGT convention, CDR3 was defined as the stretch from the second conserved V-encoded cysteine to the conserved J-encoded phenylalanine. Sequences without an unambiguous match to a single V gene segment were excluded from the earlier analysis of about 640 of the donors. In an earlier analysis of 587 of the donors, a V segment was called functional when productive rearrangements were above 56.7%, and segregating when the standard deviation between donors exceeded 5%. A statistical classification framework was developed to diagnose cytomegalovirus status using the catalog of TCR beta chain sequences. V and J gene assignment, in a later analysis, came from comparing TCR nucleotide sequences with IMGT/GENE-DB human TR gene sequences. In a later analysis, CDR3 sequences and most-parsimonious VDJ recombination scenarios were assigned using the TCRdist pipeline. In a later analysis, each TCR beta chain was defined by its CDR3 amino acid sequence together with its V-gene family, and reads lacking a unique V-gene family were excluded. To address suspected cross-contamination and a sequencing artifact, a later analysis removed several hundred highly shared, low-generation-probability nucleotide sequences. A later analysis calculated a clonal expansion index for each public chain from normalized within-repertoire ranks of inferred template counts. In a later analysis, generation probabilities were computed with a VDJ recombination model fitted to out-of-frame rearrangements, and the resulting probabilities were checked against IGoR. In a later analysis, hypergeometric tests were used to score TCR-TCR, TCR-HLA and TCR-CMV co-occurrence, with a repertoire-size bias correction applied to TCR pairs. A later analysis estimated false discovery rates by permuting HLA or CMV assignments 20 times. In a later analysis, co-occurring TCRs were grouped using DBSCAN, and TCRdist sequence similarity was added for clustering within HLA-allele-positive subsets. Repertoires with fewer than 30,000 or more than 120,000 public chains were left out of co-occurrence clustering, as were five repertoires with anomalous nucleotide sharing. This immuneACCESS table, as held by TCRdb, lists in-frame sequences with V and J called but not all clones. Of the missing ones, under half trace to an unresolved V gene in checked studies; the others have no known cause. For V, J and clone size, that table is used; D and trimming come from the DNA. This sample gives about 120,000 clones in total; 60% to 85% of them show up just once. The ten most abundant clones make up about 3% of the sample.

Note on this clone: Its antigen is currently not known. No qualities accompany the bases; no much larger clone lies one base away.

V is cut back by 3 bases and J by 6 bases, with 2 bases in the junction unmatched. The CDR3 spans 12 residues, from the cysteine through the phenylalanine. Left in the record is the CDR3 DNA by itself, 36 bases read in frame from the first base. CDR1 and CDR2 are drawn from the germline V gene (reference sequence): SEHNR, FQNEAQ. On the study overall, not on this receptor specifically: An association between a missense DCLRE1C variant and V-gene and J-gene trimming of TCR beta chains was found in a later genetic analysis and replicated in an independent cohort. In a later analysis, most CMV-associated TCR beta chains were found to appear HLA-restricted, with HLA associations seemingly driven largely by CMV exposure. The authors suggested that the approach could potentially be generalized to other disease states and immunological phenotypes. A cluster of highly shared sequence variants was judged likely to represent a technical artifact of the sequencing pipeline. HLA typing was unavailable for some donors at each locus, so association tests used only the typed subset. A later analysis found that TCR association rates varied across HLA loci, with DRB1 alleles showing the most associated TCRs and HLA-C alleles the fewest. A total of 164 TCR beta chains were listed by the study as associated with cytomegalovirus. In vitro tests confirmed that three of the cytomegalovirus-associated TCR beta chains recognize cytomegalovirus antigens. Because counts were too low, roughly 18 rarely observed V segments, including chromosome 9 orphons, were left out of the earlier analysis of roughly 600 of the donors. In a later analysis, about 16,000 TCR beta sequences were associated with specific HLA alleles at a false discovery rate of 0.05. Most TCR sequences were observed very rarely across donors, whereas some public TCRs were present in many individuals. Some IMGT-functional V segments, including TRBV6-2 and TRBV6-3, could not be distinguished by the 87-base-pair reads and were therefore excluded. In a later analysis, several top co-occurrence clusters were reported to appear linked to parvovirus B19, influenza, CMV and Epstein-Barr virus. A later analysis found that HLA-associated TCR beta chains were more clonally expanded and had lower generation probabilities than equally common non-associated chains. Assigning TCR associations to individual alleles was difficult when HLA alleles, especially DR and DQ, strongly co-occurred. A further reported finding was that TCR beta sequences accurately predicted the HLA-A and HLA-B alleles for most subjects in the first cohort. The classifier was reported to diagnose cytomegalovirus status with high specificity and sensitivity in both the original and validation cohorts. In an earlier analysis of some 540 of the donors, most TCR beta V segments appeared in productive rearrangements about 87% or about 30% of the time, broadly matching IMGT annotations. Roughly uniform sequencing depth across donors was assumed in presence/absence analyses, although this assumption may not hold. Immune exposure information for the cohort was limited to CMV serostatus. A later genetic analysis reported fewer N-insertions in productive TCRs among donors in an Asian-associated ancestry cluster than the roughly 670-donor mean. Linkage disequilibrium might explain the correlated functional status among segregating V segments, but an unknown experimental factor could not be excluded. The cohort was sequenced for TCR beta chains only, and without alpha or paired-chain data the features that could be detected were limited.

The V and J genes are TRBV7-9 and TRBJ2-7; 7 bases in between match TRBD1. The material sequenced was PBMCs. The origin of this receptor is a middle-aged woman in good health and CMV-seropositive. CDR3 sequence: CASSFRQGEQYF. The DNA sequence reads TGTGCCAGCAGCTTTCGACAGGGCGAGCAGTACTTC.